The clone carrying this T cell receptor beta chain has just a few counts. The data were obtained in a study of blood T cell repertoires in COVID-19. Study overall: Nucleic acid was either cDNA or gDNA, and it came from T cells, B-cell-depleted T cells, or PBMCs.

The table came from immunoSEQ multiplex PCR; TCRdb's copy has only in-frame clones and leaves some out. The sample shows around 470,000 clones, roughly 89% of them seen only once. V lost 1 base and J lost 2, with 12 bases in between. This CDR3 is 15 amino acids long. CDR1 and CDR2 from the germline V gene are SGHRS and YFSETQ. V usage is TRBV5-1 and J usage is TRBJ1-2, with no clear D. Sequenced material: peripheral blood. The sequence was obtained from a man aged 18 to 29 with COVID-19, enrolled during active disease. CDR3 amino acids: CASSLSQASNYGYTF. DNA for the CDR3: TGCGCCAGCAGCTTGTCCCAGGCTAGCAACTATGGCTACACCTTC.